The 2 T cell receptor beta chains presented below share a single source sample, sequenced in a study of blood T cell repertoires in COVID-19. Here immunoSEQ multiplex PCR was the method, and the copy in TCRdb shows in-frame clones only, minus some. Among over 200,000 clones listed, over 75% were seen once. The sequencing sample was made of peripheral blood. These receptors were obtained from a human donor in a cohort sampled during active COVID-19.

CDR3 in DNA: TGTGCCAGCAGTGGGGCTAGGGCGCACAACTATGGCTACACCTTC. This sequence encodes CASSGARAHNYGYTF. The J gene is TRBJ1-2, the V gene TRBV6-6, with D possibly TRBD1 on 5 matching bases. Germline assignment: CDR1 MNHNY and CDR2 SVGAGI (reference sequence). Trimming stripped 5 bases from V and 2 bases from J, with 15 bases between. This CDR3 comprises 15 residues.

The chain links TRBV5-6 to TRBJ1-2; D is possibly TRBD1 (5 bases). The CDR3 contains 15 residues. V shed 3 bases and J shed 8 bases, with 20 bases lying between them. CDR1 is SGHDT, CDR2 YYEEEE, per germline. This CDR3 reads CASSSPTGTGKGYTF. The CDR3 DNA is TGTGCCAGCAGCTCCCCTACTGGTACAGGAAAGGGCTACACCTTC.